Each of the 25 T cell receptor beta chains below was sequenced from the same sample in a study of blood T cell repertoires in COVID-19. Produced via immunoSEQ multiplex PCR; TCRdb's table is partial and in-frame only. Of under 250,000 clones in the sample, roughly 82% are singletons; the top ten hold approximately 6.2%. The sequencing sample was made of peripheral blood. These receptors came from a woman older than 75 with COVID-19, enrolled during active disease.

The rearrangement joins TRBV19 to TRBJ1-3, with no clear D. V lost 3 bases to trimming and J lost 0 bases, with 15 bases between them. The CDR3 contains 17 residues. Germline lookup yields CDR1 LNHDA and CDR2 SQIVND (reference sequence). DNA for the CDR3: TGTGCCAGTAGTATTGGAGGGAAAGGAGCCTCTGGAAACACCATATATTTT. Protein: CASSIGGKGASGNTIYF.

The V gene is TRBV5-1, the J gene TRBJ1-2; D is undetermined. V lost 0 bases to trimming and J lost 6 bases, with 9 bases between them. This CDR3 contains 13 residues. From germline, CDR1 is SGHRS and CDR2 YFSETQ. The DNA for the CDR3 is TGCGCCAGCAGCTTGGGGGTCACAGATGGCTACACCTTC. It translates to CASSLGVTDGYTF.

The chain carries TRBV28 and TRBJ2-1; TRBD2 matches at 7 bases. This CDR3 is 15 amino acids long. Trimming at V came to 8 bases and at J to 2 bases, leaving 9 bases not matched to a gene. From germline, CDR1 is MDHEN and CDR2 SYDVKM. The CDR3 nucleotides are TGTGCCAGCGCATCGCCAGCGGGGACCTACAATGAGCAGTTCTTC. Protein product: CASASPAGTYNEQFF.

The genes are TRBV7-2 and TRBJ1-2; the match to TRBD1 covers 8 bases. This CDR3 has 15 residues. Germline V lookup: CDR1 SGHTA, CDR2 FQGNSA. V shed 1 base and J 5 bases; nucleotides not matched to a gene: 6. This CDR3 is CASSLGQGREYGYTF. CDR3 in DNA: TGTGCCAGCAGCTTAGGACAGGGGAGGGAGTATGGCTACACCTTC.

The V call is TRBV10-3, the J call TRBJ1-1, with 7 bases lining up with TRBD1. The germline gives CDR1 ENHRY, CDR2 SYGVKD. The trim removed 11 bases at V and 7 bases at J, leaving 13 bases unmatched. CDR3 length equals 13 residues. The CDR3 DNA reads as TGTGCCGAGATGTCTGACCCAGGGGGTGAAGCTTTCTTT. The encoded protein is CAEMSDPGGEAFF.

This clone was detected a few times. CDR3 sequence: CASSIGRGDNSPLHF. The CDR3 DNA reads as TGTGCCAGTAGTATAGGCAGGGGCGATAATTCACCCCTCCACTTT. The chain employs TRBV19 and TRBJ1-6; a weak D match, TRBD1 (6 bases). The CDR3 covers 15 residues. Deletions cut 1 base from V and 5 bases from J, with 9 bases between. CDR1 is LNHDA and CDR2 is SQIVND in the germline V gene (reference sequence).

This clone was detected many times. The chain links TRBV18 to TRBJ1-4; a possible D gene is TRBD1 (6 bases). Germline loops: CDR1 KGHSH, CDR2 LQKENI. The CDR3 loop spans 16 amino acids. V was pared by 3 bases and J by 7 bases, with 18 bases between. CDR3 in amino acids: CASSPHTQGIREKLFF. The DNA of the CDR3 is TGTGCCAGCTCACCGCACACCCAGGGGATACGTGAAAAACTGTTTTTT. Based on the CDR3 plus reference TRBV18 and TRBJ1-4, the full variable domain is NAGVMQNPRHLVRRRGQEARLRCSPMKGHSHVYWYRQLPEEGLKFMVYLQKENIIDESGMPKERFSAEFPKEGPSILRIQQVVRGDSAAYFCASSPHTQGIREKLFFGSGTQLSVL.

The rearrangement links TRBV2 to TRBJ1-2; D not resolved. V was pared by 1 base and J by 6 bases, with 15 bases between. This CDR3 region has 15 residues. The germline V gene encodes CDR1 SNHLY and CDR2 FYNNEI. The CDR3 nucleotides are TGTGCCAGCAGTGAAGAGGCAGGTCGGAGGAATGGCTACACCTTC. Its translation: CASSEEAGRRNGYTF. Combining the CDR3 with reference TRBV2 and TRBJ1-2 gives the whole variable domain EPEVTQTPSHQVTQMGQEVILRCVPISNHLYFYWYRQILGQKVEFLVSFYNNEISEKSEIFDDQFSVERPDGSNFTLKIRSTKLEDSAMYFCASSEEAGRRNGYTFGSGTRLTVV.

V usage is TRBV9 and J usage is TRBJ2-1, with D possibly being TRBD1 (6 bases). Per the germline V gene, CDR1 is SGDLS and CDR2 is YYNGEE. This CDR3 is 15 amino acids long. V was cut by 4 bases and J by 4 bases, with 15 bases left in between. Here the CDR3 reads CASSFRDTFYNEQFF. As DNA, the CDR3 is TGTGCCAGCAGCTTCCGGGACACCTTTTACAATGAGCAGTTCTTC.

CDR3 in DNA: TGTGCCAGCAGCTTAATGGGCGGGGGCGGGGAGACCCAGTACTTC. This codes for CASSLMGGGGETQYF. The V call is TRBV7-3, the J call TRBJ2-5, with D possibly TRBD2 on 7 matching bases. The CDR3 extends over 15 amino acids. The germline gives CDR1 SGHTA, CDR2 FQGTGA. V dropped 1 base and J dropped 5 bases, with 14 bases sitting between them.

J is TRBJ1-1 and V is TRBV19; D perhaps matches TRBD1 (6 bases). The CDR3 totals 13 residues. Germline V gene lookup returns CDR1 LNHDA and CDR2 SQIVND (reference sequence). Trimming shortened V by 7 bases and J by 7 bases, and 16 bases separated the two germline ends. Here the CDR3 reads CASKPQGLGEAFF. Written as DNA, the CDR3 is TGTGCCAGTAAACCGCAGGGGCTGGGTGAAGCTTTCTTT.

The V and J genes are TRBV27 and TRBJ2-6; no reliable D call. The CDR3 loop spans 18 amino acids. Germline CDR1 and CDR2: MNHEY and SMNVEV (reference sequence). V lost 1 base to trimming and J lost 0 bases, with 13 bases between them. CDR3 sequence reads: CASSLYSLKSSGANVLTF. The DNA for the CDR3 is TGTGCCAGCAGTTTATACAGTCTAAAAAGCTCTGGGGCCAACGTCCTGACTTTC.

The rearrangement links TRBV7-9 to TRBJ1-1; D remains unclear. The CDR3 contains 14 residues. Deletions cut 2 bases from V and 0 bases from J, with 7 bases between. Germline lookup yields CDR1 SEHNR and CDR2 FQNEAQ (reference sequence). The CDR3 region is CASSLPPVNTEAFF. Here the CDR3 DNA reads TGTGCCAGCAGCTTACCACCGGTGAACACTGAAGCTTTCTTT. Based on the CDR3 plus reference TRBV7-9 and TRBJ1-1, the full variable domain is DTGVSQNPRHKITKRGQNVTFRCDPISEHNRLYWYRQTLGQGPEFLTYFQNEAQLEKSRLLSDRFSAERPKGSFSTLEIQRTEQGDSAMYLCASSLPPVNTEAFFGQGTRLTVV.

The chain carries TRBV27 and TRBJ1-4, with TRBD1 matching over 10 bases. Trimming took 6 bases from V and 3 from J; bases not matched to a gene: 4. CDR3 size: 15 residues. Germline V CDR1 and CDR2: MNHEY, SMNVEV (reference sequence). Here the CDR3 DNA reads TGTGCCAGCAGGCCCGGGACAGGGGCTAATGAAAAACTGTTTTTT. It translates to CASRPGTGANEKLFF.

The chain joins TRBV6-6 to TRBJ1-5; D remains ambiguous. Trimming shortened V by 7 bases and J by 5 bases, and 18 bases separated the two germline ends. Germline CDR1 and CDR2: MNHNY and SVGAGI (reference sequence). The CDR3 runs 15 residues. In DNA, the CDR3 is TGTGCCAGCACCAACGCCCAGGCCGGGGATCAGCCCCAGCATTTT. It specifies CASTNAQAGDQPQHF.

The chain is built from TRBV3-1 (or the pseudogene TRBV3-2) and TRBJ2-7; 7 bases match TRBD1. This CDR3 has 16 amino acids. Germline V gene data show CDR1 as LGHDT and CDR2 as YNNKEL (reference sequence). Trimming at V came to 1 base and at J to 0 bases, leaving 6 bases not matched to a gene. In DNA form, the CDR3 reads TGTGCCAGCAGCCAAGGTTACAGGGGCAGCTCCTACGAGCAGTACTTC. Translation: CASSQGYRGSSYEQYF.

The rearrangement links TRBV18 to TRBJ1-5; D is unresolved. The CDR3 extends over 16 amino acids. In germline, CDR1 is KGHSH, CDR2 LQKENI. V was shortened by 6 bases and J by 6 bases, with 21 bases between the two germline ends. The CDR3 DNA follows: TGTGCCAGCTCCTCACGCATTATGGAGGGTACTCAGCCCCAGCATTTT. Translating it yields CASSSRIMEGTQPQHF.

This clone appeared a few times. V is TRBV11-2 and J is TRBJ2-7; 10 bases line up with TRBD1. Trimming cost V 1 base and J 0 bases; bases outside gene matches: 0. The CDR3 is 15 residues long. Germline V gene data show CDR1 as SGHAT and CDR2 as FQNNGV. CDR3 loop: CASSLGTGGSYEQYV. The CDR3 DNA is TGTGCCAGCAGCTTAGGGACAGGGGGCTCCTACGAGCAGTACGTC.

The genes are TRBV5-1 and TRBJ1-2; possible D gene TRBD1, 6 bases. Germline V CDR1 and CDR2: SGHRS, YFSETQ. This CDR3 region has 14 residues. With 4 bases removed from V and 2 bases from J, the gap between germline ends came to 12 bases. This CDR3 reads CASSPMTGNYGYTF. DNA for the CDR3: TGCGCCAGCAGCCCGATGACAGGCAACTATGGCTACACCTTC.

The genes are TRBV28 and TRBJ1-3, with TRBD1 identical over 8 bases. From germline, CDR1 is MDHEN and CDR2 SYDVKM. Trimming cost V 7 bases and J 9 bases; bases outside gene matches: 20. The CDR3 is made up of 17 amino acids. CDR3 in DNA: TGTGCCAGCACCCAATCCACCCCCGGGACAGGCGGAGGCACCATATATTTT. Amino acid sequence: CASTQSTPGTGGGTIYF.

The chain combines TRBV2 with TRBJ1-2, with D tentatively TRBD1 (6 bases). Deletions cut 4 bases from V and 6 bases from J, with 15 bases between. The CDR3 sequence is 14 residues long. Germline CDR1 SNHLY, CDR2 FYNNEI. The CDR3 DNA is TGTGCCAGCAGTGTAATCCTACAGGGCGATGGCTACACCTTC. It encodes CASSVILQGDGYTF.

V and J are TRBV28 and TRBJ2-6; 8 bases agree with TRBD1. Germline V gene lookup returns CDR1 MDHEN and CDR2 SYDVKM. The J segment lost 2 bases and the V segment lost 10 bases, leaving 13 bases of the junction unmatched. CDR3 length: 17 residues. The DNA for the CDR3 is TGTGCCATTTCGCCCAGGGGGCGCGGGGCTGGGGCCAACGTCCTGACTTTC. It encodes CAISPRGRGAGANVLTF.

The J gene is TRBJ1-2, the V gene TRBV4-3; D is undetermined. Germline V gene lookup returns CDR1 LGHNA and CDR2 YSLEER. V shed 3 bases and J shed 8 bases, with 10 bases lying between them. The length of the CDR3 is 12 residues. The CDR3 region is CASSHDIGGYTF. DNA for the CDR3: TGCGCCAGCAGCCACGACATTGGGGGCTACACCTTC.

The rearrangement links TRBV18 to TRBJ2-7, with 7 positions matching TRBD1. V dropped 3 bases and J dropped 6; count of bases not matched to a gene: 8. This CDR3 is built from 14 residues. Germline V gene sequence: CDR1 KGHSH, CDR2 LQKENI. CDR3 sequence (DNA): TGTGCCAGCTCACCTATACAGCCAGGGGGCGAGCAGTACGTC. Amino acid sequence: CASSPIQPGGEQYV.

The V gene is TRBV19, the J gene TRBJ1-1; D might be TRBD1 (5 bases). Trimming took off 6 bases at V and 4 bases at J, with 6 bases between the two ends. This CDR3 region has 11 residues. Germline V gene sequence: CDR1 LNHDA, CDR2 SQIVND (reference sequence). The CDR3 DNA reads TGTGCCAGTAGACAGGTCACTGAAGCTTTCTTT. Amino acids: CASRQVTEAFF.